These 27 T cell receptor beta chains were all obtained from the same sample, sequenced in a study of blood T cell repertoires in COVID-19. Measured with immunoSEQ multiplex PCR; TCRdb has only the in-frame clones, and not every one. The sample records approximately 240,000 clones, more than 75% being singletons. The sequenced sample consisted of peripheral blood. The receptor source for this set is a man in his fifties or sixties who had recovered from COVID-19.

The V and J genes are TRBV15 and TRBJ2-7; 14 nucleotides match TRBD2. V shed 4 bases, J shed 3 bases, and the junction held 5 bases outside the gene matches. Germline lookup yields CDR1 LNHNV and CDR2 YYDKDF (reference sequence). The CDR3 sequence is 16 residues long. CDR3 coding DNA: TGTGCCACCAGCAATAGGACTAGCGGGAGGCTCTACGAGCAGTACTTC. Protein product: CATSNRTSGRLYEQYF.

The chain carries TRBV6-1 and TRBJ2-1; possible D gene TRBD2, 7 bases. Per the germline V gene, CDR1 is MNHNS and CDR2 is SASEGT. CDR3 length equals 16 residues. Trimming cost V 2 bases and J 0 bases, with 11 bases left between them. The CDR3 coding sequence is TGTGCCAGCAGTGAAATTCGGGGGGCCTCCTACAATGAGCAGTTCTTC. The encoded protein is CASSEIRGASYNEQFF.

The V and J genes are TRBV5-1 and TRBJ1-1, with D possibly being TRBD1 (5 bases). From germline, CDR1 is SGHRS and CDR2 YFSETQ. The CDR3 is made up of 13 amino acids. The V end lost 7 bases, the J end lost 2 bases, and 12 bases lay between the germline ends. CDR3 DNA sequence: TGCGCCAGCGGGCGAGACAGCAACACTGAAGCTTTCTTT. This sequence encodes CASGRDSNTEAFF. Full variable domain (rest looked up from reference TRBV5-1 and TRBJ1-1): KAGVTQTPRYLIKTRGQQVTLSCSPISGHRSVSWYQQTPGQGLQFLFEYFSETQRNKGNFPGRFSGRQFSNSRSEMNVSTLELGDSALYLCASGRDSNTEAFFGQGTRLTVV.

The chain combines TRBV28 with TRBJ1-1; 8 bases agree with TRBD1. Germline V gives CDR1 MDHEN, CDR2 SYDVKM. The CDR3 totals 12 residues. J gave up 6 bases and V 5 bases, and 2 bases lay outside the gene matches. The CDR3 loop reads CASSGQGAEAFF. CDR3 DNA sequence: TGTGCCAGCAGTGGACAGGGTGCTGAAGCTTTCTTT.

The rearrangement joins TRBV9 to TRBJ1-2; no reliable D call. The CDR3 is 15 residues long. V gave up 0 bases and J gave up 0 bases, with 9 bases separating them. Germline CDR1 is SGDLS and CDR2 is YYNGEE. DNA for the CDR3: TGTGCCAGCAGCGTAGCGGGAGAGCCTAACTATGGCTACACCTTC. Its translation: CASSVAGEPNYGYTF.

This chain uses TRBV6-6 with TRBJ2-7; tentatively, D is TRBD1 (6 bases). The V gene lost 4 bases and the J gene lost 2 bases, with 15 bases spanning the gap. The CDR3 sequence is 15 residues long. The germline V gene has CDR1 MNHNY and CDR2 SVGAGI (reference sequence). CDR3 in DNA: TGTGCCAGCAGTTTTCCCCGGAAGGGGGCCTACGAGCAGTACTTC. Its translation: CASSFPRKGAYEQYF.

The count of this clone is one. This rearrangement joins TRBV28 to TRBJ1-5; D may be TRBD1 (6 bases). V was trimmed by 7 bases and J by 6 bases, leaving 13 bases between them. The CDR3 runs to 13 residues. Germline CDR1 and CDR2: MDHEN and SYDVKM. The CDR3, as DNA: TGTGCCAGCACGTCAGGGGTGGTTCAGCCCCAGCATTTT. It yields the protein CASTSGVVQPQHF. Based on the CDR3 plus reference TRBV28 and TRBJ1-5, the full variable domain is DVKVTQSSRYLVKRTGEKVFLECVQDMDHENMFWYRQDPGLGLRLIYFSYDVKMKEKGDIPEGYSVSREKKERFSLILESASTNQTSMYLCASTSGVVQPQHFGDGTRLSIL.

The chain employs TRBV5-1 and TRBJ2-7; D possibly corresponds to TRBD1 (5 bases). The germline CDR1 and CDR2 sequences are SGHRS and YFSETQ. This CDR3 spans 15 amino acids. V shed 0 bases and J shed 0 bases, with 10 bases lying between them. Written as DNA, the CDR3 is TGCGCCAGCAGCTTGGGGCAGGGAAGCTCCTACGAGCAGTACTTC. Translation: CASSLGQGSSYEQYF.

This sequence joins TRBV3-1 (or the pseudogene TRBV3-2) and TRBJ2-1; no firm D call. Germline V gene data show CDR1 as LGHDT and CDR2 as YNNKEL (reference sequence). The CDR3 consists of 12 residues. With 4 bases removed from V and 5 bases from J, the gap between germline ends came to 6 bases. The DNA of the CDR3 is TGTGCCAGCAGCCTTCTAGACAATGAGCAGTTCTTC. Translating it yields CASSLLDNEQFF.

A few counts support this clone. The V call is TRBV18, the J call TRBJ1-1; D unclear. Looked up from germline, CDR1 is KGHSH and CDR2 is LQKENI. The V gene lost 3 bases and the J gene lost 0 bases, with 5 bases spanning the gap. The CDR3 totals 13 residues. For the CDR3, the DNA is TGTGCCAGCTCACCCGGGATGAACACTGAAGCTTTCTTT. As protein: CASSPGMNTEAFF.

The chain couples TRBV6-5 to TRBJ2-1; possibly TRBD2 for D (5 bases). CDR3 size: 14 residues. Germline loops: CDR1 MNHEY, CDR2 SVGAGI. V lost 8 bases and J 0 bases, leaving 11 bases between the germline ends. Written as DNA, the CDR3 is TGTGCCAGCCGGCCTGGAGGCTCCTACAATGAGCAGTTCTTC. Protein sequence: CASRPGGSYNEQFF.

The rearrangement uses TRBV6-5 and TRBJ1-1; D is unresolved. The germline V gene encodes CDR1 MNHEY and CDR2 SVGAGI. V was pared by 2 bases and J by 2 bases, with 9 bases between. CDR3 length equals 14 residues. CDR3 amino acids: CASSYGPANTEAFF. Here the CDR3 DNA reads TGTGCCAGCAGTTACGGGCCAGCAAACACTGAAGCTTTCTTT.

This chain connects TRBV7-9 to TRBJ2-7, with 10 bases matching TRBD2. The CDR3 extends over 15 amino acids. CDR1 is SEHNR and CDR2 is FQNEAQ in the germline V gene (reference sequence). V trimming: 5 bases; J trimming: 5 bases; junction bases outside the gene matches: 9. DNA for the CDR3: TGTGCCAGCAGCCCAAGCCCCGGGACTAGCGACGAGCAGTACTTC. It codes for CASSPSPGTSDEQYF.

This clone showed up just a few times. This chain connects TRBV2 to TRBJ2-7; the D gene is possibly TRBD1 (5 bases). The CDR3 is 14 residues long. V was cut by 6 bases and J by 3 bases, with 15 bases left in between. Germline CDR1 SNHLY, CDR2 FYNNEI. In DNA form, the CDR3 reads TGTGCCAGCAGGGCCGGAAGGCAGGGCTACGAGCAGTACTTC. Amino acids: CASRAGRQGYEQYF.

The chain recombines TRBV4-2 with TRBJ2-7, with a possible D match to TRBD2 (5 bases). Trimming shortened V by 0 bases and J by 6 bases, and 12 bases separated the two germline ends. Germline CDR1 is LGHNA and CDR2 is YNFKEQ. The CDR3 has 14 residues. CDR3 bases: TGTGCCAGCAGCCAAGAGTCCACTAGACGCGAGCAGTACTTC. Translation: CASSQESTRREQYF.

This chain connects TRBV2 to TRBJ1-5; TRBD1 agrees at 8 bases. This CDR3 has 15 amino acids. Trimming cost V 3 bases and J 4 bases; bases outside gene matches: 5. From germline, CDR1 is SNHLY and CDR2 FYNNEI. CDR3 region: CASSDEQGGNQPQHF. In DNA, the CDR3 is TGTGCCAGCAGTGACGAACAGGGGGGTAATCAGCCCCAGCATTTT.

The rearrangement joins TRBV30 to TRBJ2-3, with 8 bases fitting TRBD2. Germline CDR1 and CDR2: GTSNPN and SVGIG (reference sequence). The J segment lost 7 bases and the V segment lost 5 bases, leaving 8 bases of the junction unmatched. The CDR3 contains 13 residues. CDR3 loop: CAWSVAGINTQYF. The CDR3 bases are TGTGCCTGGTCGGTAGCGGGGATTAATACGCAGTATTTT.

The chain couples TRBV3-1 (or the pseudogene TRBV3-2) to TRBJ2-2, with 11 bases identical to TRBD2. The V gene end was trimmed by 1 base and the J gene end by 7 bases; junction bases not matched to a gene: 5. This CDR3 contains 16 residues. Germline V gives CDR1 LGHDT, CDR2 YNNKEL (reference sequence). CDR3 bases: TGTGCCAGCAGCCAAGCCCTAGCGGGAGGCGTCGGGGAGCTGTTTTTT. It is translated as CASSQALAGGVGELFF.

The V and J genes are TRBV28 and TRBJ2-5; D not certain. This CDR3 spans 14 amino acids. Trimming cost V 5 bases and J 2 bases, with 12 bases left between them. Germline V gene lookup returns CDR1 MDHEN and CDR2 SYDVKM. The CDR3 sequence: CASSPLGVQETQYF. The CDR3 region has the DNA TGTGCCAGCAGTCCATTAGGAGTTCAAGAGACCCAGTACTTC.

The J gene is TRBJ2-3, the V gene TRBV3-1 (or the pseudogene TRBV3-2); TRBD2 might be the D (6 bases). Germline V lookup: CDR1 LGHDT, CDR2 YNNKEL (reference sequence). Trimming took 1 base from V and 4 from J, leaving 9 bases between them. The CDR3 spans 14 residues. The chain's CDR3 is CASSQGAGPDTQYF. The CDR3 region has the DNA TGTGCCAGCAGCCAAGGTGCGGGACCAGATACGCAGTATTTT.

The chain uses TRBV27 and TRBJ2-1; TRBD1 matches at 9 bases. The CDR3 has 13 amino acids. V trimming: 7 bases; J trimming: 10 bases; junction bases outside the gene matches: 8. CDR1 MNHEY and CDR2 SMNVEV come from the germline V gene (reference sequence). The CDR3 nucleotides are TGTGCCAGCACCCGACAGGGGGGTAACGAGCAGTTCTTC. Translated, it gives CASTRQGGNEQFF.

The CDR3 DNA is TGTGCCTGGGCGGGAGGCCTGAAGCAGTTCTTC. Amino acid sequence: CAWAGGLKQFF. This chain connects TRBV30 to TRBJ2-1; TRBD2 matches at 8 bases. Per germline, CDR1 GTSNPN and CDR2 SVGIG (reference sequence). Trimming at V came to 5 bases and at J to 11 bases, leaving 5 bases not matched to a gene. This CDR3 comprises 11 residues.

The chain is built from TRBV2 and TRBJ2-2, with 13 nucleotides matching TRBD2. V shed 4 bases and J 7 bases; nucleotides not matched to a gene: 3. Germline CDR1 reads SNHLY; CDR2 reads FYNNEI. The length of the CDR3 is 15 residues. CDR3 loop: CASSGTSGSVGELFF. DNA for the CDR3: TGTGCCAGCAGTGGGACTAGCGGGAGTGTCGGGGAGCTGTTTTTT.

The chain has TRBV18 and TRBJ2-7; 11 bases line up with TRBD1. CDR1 and CDR2 from the germline V gene are KGHSH and LQKENI. The CDR3 covers 16 residues. Losses at the gene ends were 2 bases for V and 0 bases for J; bases not matched to a gene: 3. Here the CDR3 reads CASSPGGTGGSYEQYF. The DNA of the CDR3 is TGTGCCAGCTCACCAGGGGGGACAGGGGGCTCCTACGAGCAGTACTTC.

This rearrangement joins TRBV29-1 to TRBJ1-5, with TRBD1 identical over 8 bases. From germline, CDR1 is SQVTM and CDR2 ANQGSEA. CDR3 length: 15 amino acids. V lost 5 bases to trimming and J lost 4 bases; unmatched junction nucleotides: 10. This CDR3 reads CSVRQGALGNQPQHF. CDR3 DNA: TGCAGCGTTCGCCAGGGGGCGCTAGGGAATCAGCCCCAGCATTTT.

This chain links TRBV30 with TRBJ1-3; no definite D call. V was trimmed by 2 bases and J by 1 base, leaving 6 bases between them. From germline, CDR1 is GTSNPN and CDR2 SVGIG (reference sequence). CDR3 size: 13 residues. The CDR3 DNA sequence: TGTGCCTGGAGTCTATTGTCTGGAAACACCATATATTTT. It yields the protein CAWSLLSGNTIYF.

V gene TRBV29-1 combines with J gene TRBJ2-3, with D possibly TRBD1 on 5 matching bases. V lost 4 bases and J 2 bases, leaving 13 bases between the germline ends. The CDR3 runs to 14 residues. Per germline, CDR1 SQVTM and CDR2 ANQGSEA. CDR3 residues: CSVAAGLDTDTQYF. CDR3 coding DNA: TGCAGCGTTGCGGCAGGGCTCGACACAGATACGCAGTATTTT.